These T cell receptor beta chains were read from a single sample in a study of persistence of HIV-infected CD4 T cells. The repertoire was sequenced with immunoSEQ multiplex PCR; TCRdb's copy has only in-frame clones and lacks some. The table records 25,000 to 35,000 clones, 82% of them present only once. Antigens of these TCRs are unknown. The sample in question was CD4+ T cells sorted from PBMCs after approximately 19-hour stimulation, obtained from a patient who received antiretroviral therapy. These receptors all come from an adult man with HIV who was CMV-seropositive. Both conserved end residues are part of each CDR3. A D gene is named only where the DNA matches it firmly. Size is omitted from some rows. Given values are once, few, many or a class for expanded clones.

V gene,clone size,D gene,J gene,CDR3 DNA,CDR3 protein
TRBV18,NA,NA,TRBJ2-5,TGTGCCAGCTCACTCCGGGGAGAGACCCAGTACTTC,CASSLRGETQYF
TRBV7-2,NA,TRBD2,TRBJ2-3,TGTGCCAGCAGTTTTACAGCGGGGGGCTATGGGGATACGCAGTATTTT,CASSFTAGGYGDTQYF
TRBV7-3,NA,TRBD1,TRBJ2-2,TGTGCCAGCAGCAGGGACAGGGTCGGCACCGGGGAGCTGTTTTTT,CASSRDRVGTGELFF
TRBV15,NA,NA,TRBJ2-5,TGTGCCACCAGCAGTAGGATGGGGTGGGGAGAGACCCAGTACTTC,CATSSRMGWGETQYF
TRBV20-1,NA,NA,TRBJ1-5,TGCAGTGCTAGTCGGGGAATCGGAAATCAGCCCCAGCATTTT,CSASRGIGNQPQHF
TRBV3-1/TRBV3-2,NA,NA,TRBJ1-5,TGTGCCAGCAGCCGGCGAGAGGGGGAGCCCCAGCATTTT,CASSRREGEPQHF
TRBV6-5,NA,NA,TRBJ2-7,TGTGCCAGCAGCGCCACCCACTCCTACGAGCAGTACTTC,CASSATHSYEQYF
TRBV5-1,NA,NA,TRBJ2-5,TGCGCCAGCAGCTTGGGAGGGTTTCAAGAGACCCAGTACTTC,CASSLGGFQETQYF
TRBV7-2,once,NA,TRBJ1-1,TGTGCCAGCAGCTTAGTGGTCACGTGGAGCACTGAAGCTTTCTTT,CASSLVVTWSTEAFF
TRBV27,NA,NA,TRBJ1-4,TGTGCCAGCAGTTCTCTGGGCATTAGTAATGAAAAACTGTTTTTT,CASSSLGISNEKLFF
TRBV10-1,NA,NA,TRBJ1-5,TGCGCCAGCCCCAATTATTTCGCCCCTAATCAGCCCCAGCATTTT,CASPNYFAPNQPQHF
TRBV5-1,NA,TRBD1,TRBJ1-2,TGCGCCAGCAGCCCGCCGGCGACAGGGGATGGCTACACCTTC,CASSPPATGDGYTF
TRBV7-2,NA,NA,TRBJ1-1,TGTGCCAGCAACCTGGGGGGGTTTAACACTGAAGCTTTCTTT,CASNLGGFNTEAFF
TRBV30,NA,TRBD2,TRBJ2-7,TGTGCCTGGAGTTTAGGACTAGCGGAGATTGTCTCCTACGAGCAGTACTTC,CAWSLGLAEIVSYEQYF
TRBV2,NA,NA,TRBJ1-5,TGTGCCAGCAGGCTTCTCCCCGATGGCAATCAGCCCCAGCATTTT,CASRLLPDGNQPQHF
TRBV5-6,few,TRBD1,TRBJ2-7,TGTGCCAGCAGCTCAAGGACAGGGTACTACGAGCAGTACTTC,CASSSRTGYYEQYF
TRBV9,NA,NA,TRBJ2-3,TGTGCCAGCAGCGTGGGGGGAGCAGCTAGCACAGATACGCAGTATTTT,CASSVGGAASTDTQYF
TRBV6-1,NA,NA,TRBJ2-7,TGTGCCACCCTAGGTGCCGGGATGGGCGAGCAGTACTTC,CATLGAGMGEQYF
TRBV5-1,NA,NA,TRBJ1-4,TGCGCCAGCAGAAGCAGCTCAACTAATGAAAAACTGTTTTTT,CASRSSSTNEKLFF
TRBV30,NA,TRBD1,TRBJ1-4,TGTGCCTGGAGTGCCGGGGGGACAGCGAACAATGAAAAACTGTTTTTT,CAWSAGGTANNEKLFF
TRBV7-2,NA,NA,TRBJ1-5,TGTGCCAGCAGCTTAGCAGGAAAGGGTCAGCCCCAGCATTTT,CASSLAGKGQPQHF
TRBV19,few,NA,TRBJ1-2,TGTGCCAGCAGTAATTGGGCGTTCGACGATAACTATGGCTACACCTTC,CASSNWAFDDNYGYTF